This TCR beta chain stems from a study of breast tumors, draining lymph nodes, adjacent tissues. Regarding the study as a whole: Tumor T cell lymph node origin was a supported hypothesis, not proven. Data fit most tumor T cells coming from lymph node, expanding in tumor. Tumor and nontumor repertoires were significantly more similar in luminal-like than in basal-like breast cancer. Tumor repertoires ranked between lymph nodes and nontumor tissue in diversity, with V and J gene preferences.

Details on this clonotype: Its cognate antigen is unknown.

MiXCR, applied by TCRdb to the multiplex PCR reads, yields one record per CDR3 protein. The top ten clones hold 1.1% to 1.5% of a sample with under 250,000 distinct CDR3 sequences, roughly 32% of them seen once. The germline V gene encodes CDR1 SQVTM and CDR2 ANQGSEA. The CDR3 length is 12 residues. Trimming removed 7 bases at V and 4 bases at J, with 13 bases between. The lymph nodes were axillary draining lymph nodes from breast cancer patients. The rearrangement links TRBV29-1 to TRBJ1-2; D unclear. This sequence originates from a female donor with breast cancer. Some clones in this sample may be carry-over from other donors' samples. The sample comprised axillary lymph node tissue. The CDR3 nucleotides are TGCAGCGCCGAAGTCGGTGGCTATGGCTACACCTTC. Its protein is CSAEVGGYGYTF. Looking up the rest from reference TRBV29-1 and TRBJ1-2 gives the full variable domain: SAVISQKPSRDICQRGTSLTIQCQVDSQVTMMFWYRQQPGQSLTLIATANQGSEATYESGFVIDKFPISRPNLTFSTLTVSNMSPEDSSIYLCSAEVGGYGYTFGSGTRLTVV.